These 22 T cell receptor beta chains originate from one sample sequenced in a study of T-cell memory formation after mild COVID-19. TCRdb reprocessed the 5' RACE reads with MiXCR, giving one entry per CDR3 protein. The data contain about 49,000 distinct CDR3 sequences, approximately 6.6% of them singletons. Material: PBMCs or a T cell subset sorted from them (not recorded which). The receptors were gathered from a man younger than 35 who had mild COVID-19 (a few samples of this study predate the infection). Cell type and time point are not known.

This clonotype turned up a few times. The rearrangement links TRBV5-4 to TRBJ1-1; 9 nucleotides agree with TRBD1. The CDR3 consists of 14 residues. The germline CDR1 and CDR2 sequences are SGHNT and YYREEE (reference sequence). The trim removed 5 bases at V and 7 bases at J, leaving 9 bases unmatched. The CDR3: CASRPGTGKNEAFF. The CDR3 nucleotides read TGTGCCAGCAGGCCCGGGACAGGGAAAAATGAAGCTTTCTTT.

This clonotype was observed a handful of times. The J gene is TRBJ2-5, the V gene TRBV4-2; D call uncertain. The CDR3 loop spans 15 amino acids. The germline V gene encodes CDR1 LGHNA and CDR2 YNFKEQ. The V gene lost 0 bases and the J gene lost 4 bases, with 12 bases spanning the gap. The DNA for the CDR3 is TGTGCCAGCAGCCAAGATAAAGGATTCGGAGAGACCCAGTACTTC. Its translation is CASSQDKGFGETQYF.

As for this clonotype: One junction end disagrees with the germline gene, perhaps due to a read error. The chain carries TRBV5-1 and TRBJ2-5, with D maybe TRBD2 (5 bases). CDR3 size: 14 residues. CDR1 and CDR2 (germline): SGHRS, YFSETQ. The CDR3 DNA reads TGCGCCAGCAGCTTGTTACTAGATCAGGAGACCCTGTACTTC. This codes for CASSLLLDQETLYF. Full variable domain (outside the CDR3, taken from reference TRBV5-1 and TRBJ2-5): KAGVTQTPRYLIKTRGQQVTLSCSPISGHRSVSWYQQTPGQGLQFLFEYFSETQRNKGNFPGRFSGRQFSNSRSEMNVSTLELGDSALYLCASSLLLDQETLYFGPGTRLLVL.

This chain joins TRBV5-5 and TRBJ2-1; 7 positions match TRBD1. The V segment lost 4 bases and the J segment 7 bases; nucleotides outside the gene matches: 5. Germline values: CDR1 SGHKS, CDR2 YYEKEE (reference sequence). This CDR3 comprises 13 residues. The CDR3 loop reads CASSPQGSNEQFF. CDR3 in DNA: TGTGCCAGCAGCCCACAGGGGTCGAATGAGCAGTTCTTC. Full variable domain (missing parts from reference TRBV5-5 and TRBJ2-1): DAGVTQSPTHLIKTRGQQVTLRCSPISGHKSVSWYQQVLGQGPQFIFQYYEKEERGRGNFPDRFSARQFPNYSSELNVNALLLGDSALYLCASSPQGSNEQFFGPGTRLTVL.

This clonotype was observed a handful of times. This sequence joins TRBV7-9 and TRBJ2-1; 8 bases align to TRBD2. This CDR3 has 14 residues. Germline loops: CDR1 SEHNR, CDR2 FQNEAQ (reference sequence). J lost 6 bases, V lost 3 bases, and 4 bases had no gene match. The CDR3 loop reads CASSLFGTSNEQFF. CDR3 coding DNA: TGTGCCAGCAGCTTGTTCGGGACTAGCAATGAGCAGTTCTTC.

This clonotype appeared a few times. CDR3 coding DNA: TGCAGTGCTAGTTCCAGGGTGGATCAGCCCCAGCATTTT. Protein sequence: CSASSRVDQPQHF. The J gene is TRBJ1-5, the V gene TRBV20-1; tentative D call: TRBD1 (5 bases). The length of the CDR3 is 13 residues. CDR1 is DFQATT, CDR2 SNEGSKA, per germline (reference sequence). Deletions cut 3 bases from V and 5 bases from J, with 11 bases between.

This clonotype was seen a handful of times. The chain has TRBV20-1 and TRBJ2-3, with D perhaps TRBD2 (6 bases). V was cut by 6 bases and J by 2 bases, with 21 bases left in between. This CDR3 has 16 amino acids. Germline V gene sequence: CDR1 DFQATT, CDR2 SNEGSKA (reference sequence). CDR3 bases: TGCAGTGCACCCGCCCACCGGGCGGGGCCCACAGATACGCAGTATTTT. It yields the protein CSAPAHRAGPTDTQYF.

The chain couples TRBV3-1 to TRBJ1-3; possibly TRBD1 for D (5 bases). There are 15 residues in the CDR3. With 4 bases removed from V and 8 bases from J, the gap between germline ends came to 18 bases. Germline-derived CDR1 and CDR2 are LGHDT and YNNKEL (reference sequence). CDR3 amino acids: CASSPRDGGSDTIYF. The CDR3 bases are TGTGCCAGCAGCCCCAGGGACGGCGGATCGGACACCATATATTTT. Full variable domain (rest looked up from reference TRBV3-1 and TRBJ1-3): DTAVSQTPKYLVTQMGNDKSIKCEQNLGHDTMYWYKQDSKKFLKIMFSYNNKELIINETVPNRFSPKSPDKAHLNLHINSLELGDSAVYFCASSPRDGGSDTIYFGEGSWLTVV.

This clonotype occurred a few times. V usage is TRBV7-3 and J usage is TRBJ1-1, with 7 bases matching TRBD1. With V trimmed by 4 bases and J by 3 bases, 8 bases remained unmatched. The CDR3 extends over 15 amino acids. Per the germline V gene, CDR1 is SGHTA and CDR2 is FQGTGA. In DNA, the CDR3 is TGTGCCAGCAGCTATGCAGGGGGAGGGTACACTGAAGCTTTCTTT. This sequence encodes CASSYAGGGYTEAFF.

V gene TRBV15 combines with J gene TRBJ1-4; possible D gene TRBD1, 6 bases. Trimming pared 1 base from V and 0 bases from J, leaving 12 bases between. The CDR3 has 17 residues. CDR1 LNHNV and CDR2 YYDKDF come from the germline V gene (reference sequence). CDR3 loop: CATSRAGQLATNEKLFF. In DNA form, the CDR3 reads TGTGCCACCAGCAGAGCCGGACAGCTTGCAACTAATGAAAAACTGTTTTTT.

The sample holds many counts of this clonotype. The gene calls are TRBV6-6 and TRBJ1-4; 9 bases are a match to TRBD1. CDR1 and CDR2 from the germline V gene are MNHNY and SVGAGI (reference sequence). The ends lost 7 bases at V and 8 bases at J; junction bases unmatched: 11. This CDR3 region has 15 residues. The CDR3, as DNA: TGTGCCAGCAAACAACCGGGACAGGGCTTGGAAAAACTGTTTTTT. Translated: CASKQPGQGLEKLFF.

The gene calls are TRBV7-9 and TRBJ2-6; D gene uncertain. The germline V gene encodes CDR1 SEHNR and CDR2 FQNEAQ (reference sequence). Trimming pared 1 base from V and 1 base from J, leaving 5 bases between. This CDR3 has 15 amino acids. For the CDR3, the DNA is TGTGCCAGCAGCTTAGAGCCTTCTGGGGCCAACGTCCTGACTTTC. It is translated as CASSLEPSGANVLTF.

This clonotype turned up a few times. CDR3 sequence (DNA): TGTGCCAGCAGCTTCGAAGGACACAATGAGCAGTTCTTC. The encoded protein is CASSFEGHNEQFF. This chain connects TRBV7-2 to TRBJ2-1, with unresolved D. CDR1 and CDR2 from the germline V gene are SGHTA and FQGNSA. With 3 bases removed from V and 5 bases from J, the gap between germline ends came to 8 bases. The CDR3 is 13 residues long.

The rearrangement uses TRBV20-1 and TRBJ2-3; the D is unclear. CDR3 length: 12 residues. Germline values: CDR1 DFQATT, CDR2 SNEGSKA (reference sequence). Trimming shortened V by 0 bases and J by 4 bases, and 5 bases separated the two germline ends. In DNA form, the CDR3 reads TGCAGTGCTAGAGATCTATCAGATACGCAGTATTTT. Translated, it gives CSARDLSDTQYF.

This clonotype turned up a few times. The V and J genes are TRBV20-1 and TRBJ1-4, with D possibly matching TRBD1 (5 bases). V lost 3 bases and J lost 10, with 18 bases in between. There are 14 residues in the CDR3. CDR1 DFQATT and CDR2 SNEGSKA come from the germline V gene (reference sequence). CDR3 amino acids: CSASPRQGLGKLFF. The CDR3 bases are TGCAGTGCTAGTCCGAGGCAGGGCCTGGGAAAACTGTTTTTT.

This chain uses TRBV29-1 with TRBJ2-4, with a weak D call TRBD2 (5 bases). Per germline, CDR1 SQVTM and CDR2 ANQGSEA. V lost 4 bases to trimming and J lost 0 bases, with 13 bases between them. This CDR3 comprises 15 residues. CDR3 in amino acids: CSVGGGQLAKNIQYF. The CDR3 DNA sequence: TGCAGCGTTGGTGGCGGGCAACTAGCCAAAAACATTCAGTACTTC.

At least ten counts were recorded for this clonotype. V is TRBV5-1 and J is TRBJ2-7; no reliable D call. From germline, CDR1 is SGHRS and CDR2 YFSETQ. V lost 5 bases to trimming and J lost 3 bases, with 12 bases between them. This CDR3 spans 13 amino acids. The CDR3 loop reads CASSRTDFYEQYF. CDR3 DNA sequence: TGCGCCAGCAGTCGGACGGATTTCTACGAGCAGTACTTC.

This clonotype came up a few times. The chain uses TRBV6-5 and TRBJ2-7, with TRBD2 as a possible D gene (5 bases). With 5 bases removed from V and 7 bases from J, the gap between germline ends came to 12 bases. The length of the CDR3 is 12 residues. CDR1 and CDR2 from the germline V gene are MNHEY and SVGAGI. DNA for the CDR3: TGTGCCAGCAGTCCGCCCGGAGGAGAGCAGTACTTC. This sequence encodes CASSPPGGEQYF.

This chain connects TRBV6-5 to TRBJ1-1; D may be TRBD1 (5 bases). The CDR3 runs 15 residues. Trimming shortened V by 3 bases and J by 11 bases, and 22 bases separated the two germline ends. Looked up from germline, CDR1 is MNHEY and CDR2 is SVGAGI. The CDR3 region has the DNA TGTGCCAGCAGTTATGCCGGGAGAGGGGTCGGTGGGGCTTTCTTT. Translation gives CASSYAGRGVGGAFF.

This sequence joins TRBV20-1 and TRBJ1-6; 9 nucleotides line up with TRBD1. V lost 5 bases to trimming and J lost 5 bases; unmatched junction nucleotides: 4. CDR1 and CDR2 from the germline V gene are DFQATT and SNEGSKA (reference sequence). The CDR3 has 14 residues. CDR3 protein: CSAPRDRDNSPLHF. Here the CDR3 DNA reads TGCAGTGCTCCCCGGGACAGGGATAATTCACCCCTCCACTTT.

This clonotype was seen many times. The V call is TRBV4-3, the J call TRBJ2-5; D is unclear. Between the trimmed V and J ends, which lost 4 bases and 7 bases, there was a span of 13 bases. The CDR3 contains 13 residues. Germline assignment: CDR1 LGHNA and CDR2 YSLEER. CDR3 loop: CASSLTDSGTQYF. The CDR3 DNA is TGCGCCAGCAGCCTTACCGATTCGGGGACCCAGTACTTC.

The J gene is TRBJ1-2, the V gene TRBV12-3 or TRBV12-4, with D unclear. This CDR3 has 11 residues. Trimming pared 7 bases from V and 8 bases from J, leaving 11 bases between. As DNA, the CDR3 is TGTGCCAGCACCCTAGAGAACGGCTACACCTTC. Its translation is CASTLENGYTF.